This record concerns one TCR beta chain sequence. The record originates from a study of technical replicates of blood from four donors. Profiling relied on immunoSEQ multiplex PCR, and the TCRdb table lists in-frame clones only, not all of them. Of 65,000 to 90,000 clones in the sample, 92% were seen once. This sequence originates from a human donor in good health. The sequencing input was T cells isolated from PBMCs.

The CDR3 DNA follows: TGTGCCAGCAGTACCAGCCGGACAGGGGGTTCCTACGAGCAGTACTTC. It yields the protein CASSTSRTGGSYEQYF. This chain joins TRBV28 and TRBJ2-7; 10 bases agree with TRBD1. V lost 5 bases and J lost 1; bases outside the gene matches: 8. The CDR3 has 16 residues. Germline CDR1 reads MDHEN; CDR2 reads SYDVKM.